Shown below are 2 T cell receptor beta chains from a single sample sequenced in a study of cytomegalovirus exposure and HLA in healthy donors. Use of 60 Vbeta and 13 Jbeta primers characterized the PCR. Clones were sequenced by immunoSEQ multiplex PCR, and TCRdb holds only the in-frame ones, with some missing. The sample includes about 180,000 clones, 85% seen only once; the top ten take 1%. The sample was PBMCs. Receptors were obtained from a boy aged 2 to 9 in good health and CMV-seronegative.

The genes are TRBV11-2 and TRBJ1-1; a possible D gene is TRBD1 (6 bases). The CDR3 covers 15 residues. Germline CDR1 reads SGHAT; CDR2 reads FQNNGV. The germline V and J ends were trimmed by 0 bases and 6 bases, with 14 bases remaining between them. As DNA, the CDR3 is TGTGCCAGCAGCTTAGATCCTCTTGGGGGCTCTGAAGCTTTCTTT. This sequence encodes CASSLDPLGGSEAFF.

This rearrangement joins TRBV25-1 to TRBJ2-4; D may be TRBD1 (6 bases). The CDR3 has 13 amino acids. CDR1 is MGHDK, CDR2 SYGVNS, per germline. The germline V and J ends were trimmed by 5 bases and 8 bases, with 13 bases remaining between them. This CDR3 is CASSPQEGDIQYF. CDR3 bases: TGTGCCAGCAGTCCCCAAGAGGGGGACATTCAGTACTTC.